These T cell receptor beta chains were read from a single sample in a study of regulatory and conventional T cells in RAG deficiency. TCRdb's table, derived via immunoSEQ multiplex PCR, lists solely in-frame clones and lacks some. The table includes 34,000 or so clones, roughly three quarters detected once. These data were also reused for a study on regulatory T cells.

The sample was CD4+ effector T cells sorted from blood. Source of these receptors: a human donor in good health. Both conserved end residues are part of each CDR3. The D gene is left open where the match is weak. Size tells how often a clone was seen (once, few, many) or the class of an expanded clone, and some rows leave it out.

D,J,size,V,CDR3,DNA
TRBD2,TRBJ2-1,once,TRBV5-1,CASSPGLAGDNEQFF,TGCGCCAGCAGCCCTGGACTAGCGGGGGACAATGAGCAGTTCTTC
NA,TRBJ1-2,NA,TRBV5-1,CASSPRSGDGYTF,TGCGCCAGCAGTCCCCGCTCAGGGGATGGCTACACCTTC
TRBD1,TRBJ1-2,NA,TRBV7-3,CASSLGTGPYGYTF,TGTGCCAGCAGCTTAGGGACAGGGCCCTATGGCTACACCTTC
NA,TRBJ2-6,NA,TRBV7-9,CASSFSGTPYSGANVLTF,TGTGCCAGCAGCTTCTCCGGGACACCATACTCTGGGGCCAACGTCCTGACTTTC
TRBD2,TRBJ2-3,NA,TRBV9,CASSVSGGGTDTQYF,TGTGCCAGCAGCGTTAGCGGGGGGGGAACAGATACGCAGTATTTT
NA,TRBJ1-4,NA,TRBV6-5,CASSYRVDEKLFF,TGTGCCAGCAGTTACCGGGTTGACGAAAAACTGTTTTTT
TRBD1,TRBJ1-2,NA,TRBV5-1,CASSETGEGYGYTF,TGCGCCAGCAGCGAGACAGGGGAGGGCTATGGCTACACCTTC
NA,TRBJ1-1,NA,TRBV27,CASSSTVNTEAFF,TGTGCCAGCAGTTCTACGGTAAACACTGAAGCTTTCTTT
NA,TRBJ2-5,NA,TRBV20-1,CSAREETQYF,TGCAGTGCTAGGGAGGAGACCCAGTACTTC
NA,TRBJ1-5,NA,TRBV28,CASSRPATNQPQHF,TGTGCCAGCAGTCGGCCCGCCACAAATCAGCCCCAGCATTTT
TRBD2,TRBJ2-7,few,TRBV5-1,CASSRGGVPLSEQYF,TGCGCCAGCAGCCGGGGGGGCGTTCCCCTCTCCGAGCAGTACTTC
NA,TRBJ1-2,NA,TRBV18,CASSLESSSYGYTF,TGTGCCAGCTCTCTAGAATCCTCGTCCTATGGCTACACCTTC
TRBD2,TRBJ2-3,NA,TRBV5-8,CASSLGGTSGGTDTQYF,TGTGCCAGCAGCTTGGGGGGGACTAGCGGGGGCACAGATACGCAGTATTTT
NA,TRBJ2-1,NA,TRBV7-2,CASSFEAAYNEQFF,TGTGCCAGCAGCTTCGAGGCGGCCTACAATGAGCAGTTCTTC
NA,TRBJ1-4,NA,TRBV9,CASSQAPGILNEKLFF,TGTGCCAGCAGCCAGGCCCCAGGGATCCTTAATGAAAAACTGTTTTTT
TRBD2,TRBJ2-1,few,TRBV2,CASSRERGLSEQFF,TGTGCCAGCAGCCGGGAGCGGGGGCTTAGTGAGCAGTTCTTC
TRBD1,TRBJ2-4,NA,TRBV5-6,CASSPPGGPNIQYF,TGTGCCAGCAGCCCTCCAGGGGGCCCTAACATTCAGTACTTC
TRBD1,TRBJ1-4,NA,TRBV18,CASSQSRGAANEKLFF,TGTGCCAGCTCACAGTCCAGGGGGGCAGCTAATGAAAAACTGTTTTTT
TRBD2,TRBJ2-7,once,TRBV5-6,CASSRLAGGFLEQYF,TGTGCCAGCAGCCGACTAGCGGGGGGGTTTCTCGAGCAGTACTTC
NA,TRBJ1-6,few,TRBV5-1,CASGPGPTSYSPLHF,TGCGCCAGCGGCCCGGGGCCCACCAGTTATTCACCCCTCCACTTT
NA,TRBJ1-5,NA,TRBV2,CASSESFSNQPQHF,TGTGCCAGCAGTGAAAGCTTTAGCAATCAGCCCCAGCATTTT
NA,TRBJ2-7,NA,TRBV5-1,CASSWDRNYEQYF,TGCGCCAGCAGCTGGGACCGGAACTACGAGCAGTACTTC
NA,TRBJ1-2,NA,TRBV7-2,CASSLDKGGNYGYTF,TGTGCCAGCAGCTTAGATAAGGGGGGAAACTATGGCTACACCTTC
NA,TRBJ2-1,NA,TRBV7-3,CASSLTFGGPGHEQFF,TGTGCCAGCAGCTTAACGTTTGGGGGTCCAGGGCATGAGCAGTTCTTC
TRBD1,TRBJ2-5,NA,TRBV19,CASTPDRGETQYF,TGTGCCAGTACCCCGGACAGGGGAGAGACCCAGTACTTC
NA,TRBJ2-6,NA,TRBV5-1,CASSFNPGTGANVLTF,TGCGCCAGCAGCTTCAATCCGGGCACCGGGGCCAACGTCCTGACTTTC
NA,TRBJ1-5,NA,TRBV5-1,CASSLGVDQPQHF,TGCGCCAGCAGCTTAGGTGTCGATCAGCCCCAGCATTTT
NA,TRBJ1-4,NA,TRBV6-1,CASSGMGIREKLFF,TGTGCCAGCAGTGGTATGGGTATCCGAGAAAAACTGTTTTTT
NA,TRBJ1-3,NA,TRBV5-8,CASSLAKKINTIYF,TGTGCCAGCAGCCTAGCTAAAAAAATAAACACCATATATTTT
TRBD1,TRBJ2-5,NA,TRBV10-1,CASPQGAQETQYF,TGCGCCAGTCCACAGGGGGCGCAAGAGACCCAGTACTTC
NA,TRBJ1-4,NA,TRBV10-3,CAISERGATNEKLFF,TGTGCCATCAGTGAGCGAGGGGCCACTAATGAAAAACTGTTTTTT
TRBD1,TRBJ1-6,few,TRBV7-9,CASSTGDSTNSPLHF,TGTGCCAGCAGTACAGGGGACAGTACCAATTCACCCCTCCACTTT
NA,TRBJ2-2,NA,TRBV5-6,CASSPYGLGTGELFF,TGTGCCAGCAGCCCCTACGGCTTGGGGACCGGGGAGCTGTTTTTT
TRBD1,TRBJ1-2,few,TRBV7-9,CASSRDRAGYTF,TGTGCCAGCAGCCGCGACAGGGCTGGCTACACCTTC
TRBD1,TRBJ1-2,NA,TRBV6-5,CASSYMTGGDYGYTF,TGTGCCAGCAGTTACATGACAGGGGGCGACTATGGCTACACCTTC
TRBD1,TRBJ2-7,NA,TRBV2,CASRDRDRGYEQYF,TGTGCCAGCAGAGACAGGGACAGGGGCTACGAGCAGTACTTC
TRBD1,TRBJ1-6,NA,TRBV5-1,CASSSGTGGVSNSPLHF,TGCGCCAGCAGCTCAGGGACAGGGGGAGTAAGTAATTCACCCCTCCACTTT
TRBD1,TRBJ1-4,NA,TRBV19,CASSPRWGTVTNEKLFF,TGTGCCAGTAGTCCTCGCTGGGGGACAGTAACTAATGAAAAACTGTTTTTT
NA,TRBJ2-7,NA,TRBV21-1,CASSYPGRLKYEQYF,TGTGCCAGCAGCTACCCGGGACGGTTGAAATACGAGCAGTACTTC
NA,TRBJ1-2,NA,TRBV6-5,CASSLGMGGGFYGYTF,TGTGCCAGCAGTTTAGGGATGGGGGGCGGATTCTATGGCTACACCTTC
TRBD1,TRBJ1-4,NA,TRBV19,CASSPRQGKLEKLFF,TGTGCCAGTAGTCCTCGACAGGGAAAGCTTGAAAAACTGTTTTTT
TRBD1,TRBJ2-1,once,TRBV7-3,CASSEQGAVRNEQFF,TGTGCCAGCAGCGAACAGGGGGCGGTCCGAAATGAGCAGTTCTTC
NA,TRBJ2-2,NA,TRBV6-1,CASKLGQNTGELFF,TGTGCCAGCAAATTGGGCCAGAACACCGGGGAGCTGTTTTTT
TRBD1,TRBJ2-3,NA,TRBV19,CASSNTGALIRTDTQYF,TGTGCCAGTAGTAATACAGGGGCCTTAATTCGCACAGATACGCAGTATTTT
TRBD1,TRBJ1-2,NA,TRBV25-1,CASSQQGDGYTF,TGTGCCAGCAGTCAGCAGGGGGACGGCTACACCTTC
TRBD1,TRBJ1-2,once,TRBV5-1,CASSVTGTDNYGYTF,TGCGCCAGCAGCGTGACCGGGACAGATAACTATGGCTACACCTTC
NA,TRBJ1-2,NA,TRBV5-1,CASSLGGPHGGYGYTF,TGCGCCAGCAGCCTGGGGGGACCGCACGGAGGCTATGGCTACACCTTC
NA,TRBJ2-2,NA,TRBV19,CASSIRFSNTGELFF,TGTGCCAGTAGTATAAGGTTCTCGAACACCGGGGAGCTGTTTTTT
TRBD1,TRBJ2-7,NA,TRBV6-5,CASSFDRGGYEQYF,TGTGCCAGCAGTTTCGACAGGGGTGGATACGAGCAGTACTTC
TRBD1,TRBJ1-2,NA,TRBV23-1,CASSPRGRDSEHFNYGYTF,TGCGCCAGCAGTCCCCGAGGAAGGGACAGCGAGCACTTTAACTATGGCTACACCTTC
NA,TRBJ2-5,NA,TRBV7-9,CASSSEWGIEETQYF,TGTGCCAGCAGCTCAGAGTGGGGGATTGAAGAGACCCAGTACTTC
NA,TRBJ1-3,NA,TRBV7-2,CASSLVAGDGNTIYF,TGTGCCAGCAGCTTAGTGGCAGGGGACGGAAACACCATATATTTT
TRBD1,TRBJ1-6,NA,TRBV7-2,CASSSDRVPPLHF,TGTGCCAGCAGCTCGGACAGGGTTCCACCCCTCCACTTT
TRBD1,TRBJ2-7,NA,TRBV27,CASRPGQGQPSPYEQYF,TGTGCCAGCCGTCCAGGACAGGGCCAGCCATCTCCCTACGAGCAGTACTTC
NA,TRBJ2-3,NA,TRBV7-9,CASSRRVLTDTQYF,TGTGCCAGCAGCCGCAGGGTCCTCACAGATACGCAGTATTTT
NA,TRBJ1-5,few,TRBV11-2,CASSLDLHQPQHF,NA
NA,TRBJ2-3,NA,TRBV7-2,CASSSSLGAGTDTQYF,TGTGCCAGCAGCTCCTCGTTGGGGGCTGGCACAGATACGCAGTATTTT
NA,TRBJ2-7,NA,TRBV30,CAWNRRGARGQYF,TGTGCCTGGAACCGGAGGGGGGCGCGGGGGCAGTACTTC
NA,TRBJ2-7,NA,TRBV21-1,CASNFSVNADRGDEQYF,TGTGCCAGCAATTTTTCCGTTAATGCCGACAGGGGGGACGAGCAGTACTTC
TRBD1,TRBJ2-6,NA,TRBV5-1,CASKPGQGALGANVLTF,TGCGCCAGCAAGCCGGGACAGGGGGCGCTGGGGGCCAACGTCCTGACTTTC